This T cell receptor (beta chain) was recovered during a study of T cells in Graves' hyperthyroidism and ophthalmopathy. Diagnostic assessment was based on clinical symptoms, serum thyroxine and TRAb, thyroid ultrasound and orbital computed tomography. RNA transcripts yielded amplified TCR beta CDR3 regions. In the first-round RT-PCR of the TCR CDR3, the HTBI primer set was used. TCRdb analysed the multiplex PCR reads with MiXCR anew, one entry per CDR3 protein. The sample includes 450,000 to 600,000 distinct CDR3 sequences, 14% of them seen just once. V was pared by 4 bases and J by 8 bases, with 12 bases between. Germline CDR1 and CDR2: WNHNN and SYGVQD (reference sequence). CDR3 length: 13 residues.

The sample taken for sequencing was blood. This receptor was obtained from a woman aged 40 to 50 with Graves' hyperthyroidism. The chain employs TRBV10-1 and TRBJ2-1; tentative D call: TRBD2 (5 bases). The CDR3 protein is CASSGGPGDEQFF. The CDR3 bases are TGCGCCAGCAGTGGAGGCCCCGGGGATGAGCAGTTCTTC.